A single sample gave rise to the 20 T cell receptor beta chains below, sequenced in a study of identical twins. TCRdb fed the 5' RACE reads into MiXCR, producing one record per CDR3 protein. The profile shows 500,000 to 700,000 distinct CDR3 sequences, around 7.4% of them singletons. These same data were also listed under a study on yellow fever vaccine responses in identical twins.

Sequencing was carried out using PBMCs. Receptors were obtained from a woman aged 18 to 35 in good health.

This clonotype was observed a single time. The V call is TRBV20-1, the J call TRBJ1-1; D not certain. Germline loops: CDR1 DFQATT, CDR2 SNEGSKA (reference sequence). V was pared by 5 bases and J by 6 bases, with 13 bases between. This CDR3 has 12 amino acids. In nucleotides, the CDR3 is TGCAGTGCTGAACTCTCTCGGGCTGAAGCTTTCTTT. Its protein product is CSAELSRAEAFF.

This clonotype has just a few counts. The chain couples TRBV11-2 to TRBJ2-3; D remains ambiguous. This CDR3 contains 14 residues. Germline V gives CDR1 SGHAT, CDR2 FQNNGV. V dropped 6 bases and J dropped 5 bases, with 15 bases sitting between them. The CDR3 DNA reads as TGTGCCAGCAGATTCAGACCGCCCGGAGATACGCAGTATTTT. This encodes CASRFRPPGDTQYF.

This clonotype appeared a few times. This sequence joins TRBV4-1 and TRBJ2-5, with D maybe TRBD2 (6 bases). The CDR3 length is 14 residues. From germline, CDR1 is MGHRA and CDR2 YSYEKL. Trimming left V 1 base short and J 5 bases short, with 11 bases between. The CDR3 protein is CASSQVSLAETQYF. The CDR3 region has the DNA TGCGCCAGCAGCCAAGTTTCGCTAGCGGAGACCCAGTACTTC.

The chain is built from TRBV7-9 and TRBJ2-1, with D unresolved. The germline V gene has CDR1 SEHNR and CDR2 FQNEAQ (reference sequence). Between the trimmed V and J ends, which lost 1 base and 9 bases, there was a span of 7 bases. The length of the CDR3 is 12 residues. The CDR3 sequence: CASSLGWVEQFF. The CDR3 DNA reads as TGTGCCAGCAGCTTAGGGTGGGTTGAGCAGTTCTTC.

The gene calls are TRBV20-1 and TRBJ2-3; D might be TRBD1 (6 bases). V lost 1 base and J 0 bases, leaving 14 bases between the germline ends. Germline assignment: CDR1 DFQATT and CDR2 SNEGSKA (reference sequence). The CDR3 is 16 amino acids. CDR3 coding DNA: TGCAGTGCTAGAGGTCTTGGACAGAGGAGCACAGATACGCAGTATTTT. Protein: CSARGLGQRSTDTQYF.

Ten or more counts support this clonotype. The CDR3, as DNA: TGTGCCAGCAGCTACCCCGGGACCACCGTACACCGGGACACTGAAGCTTTCTTT. Its translation: CASSYPGTTVHRDTEAFF. The chain carries TRBV5-6 and TRBJ1-1, with a tentative D call TRBD1 (5 bases). The germline V gene encodes CDR1 SGHDT and CDR2 YYEEEE. The germline V and J ends were trimmed by 3 bases and 3 bases, with 24 bases remaining between them. This CDR3 has 18 residues.

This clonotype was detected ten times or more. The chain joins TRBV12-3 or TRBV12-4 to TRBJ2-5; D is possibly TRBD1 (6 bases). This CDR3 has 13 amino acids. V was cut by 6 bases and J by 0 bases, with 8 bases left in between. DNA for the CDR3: TGTGCCAGCAGACGGGACAACCAAGAGACCCAGTACTTC. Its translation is CASRRDNQETQYF.

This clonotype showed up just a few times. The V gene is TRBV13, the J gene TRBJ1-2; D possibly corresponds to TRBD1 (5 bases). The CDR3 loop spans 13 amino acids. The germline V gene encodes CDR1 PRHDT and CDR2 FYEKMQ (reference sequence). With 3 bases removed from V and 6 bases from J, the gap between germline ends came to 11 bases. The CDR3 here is CASSLLTVDGYTF. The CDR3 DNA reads TGTGCCAGCAGCTTGTTGACAGTGGATGGCTACACCTTC.

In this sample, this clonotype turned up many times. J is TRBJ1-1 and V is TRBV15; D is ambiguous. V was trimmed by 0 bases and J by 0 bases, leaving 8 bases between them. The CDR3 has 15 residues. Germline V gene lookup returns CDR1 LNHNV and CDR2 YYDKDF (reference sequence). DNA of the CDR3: TGTGCCACCAGCAGAGACAGTAACATGAACACTGAAGCTTTCTTT. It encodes CATSRDSNMNTEAFF.

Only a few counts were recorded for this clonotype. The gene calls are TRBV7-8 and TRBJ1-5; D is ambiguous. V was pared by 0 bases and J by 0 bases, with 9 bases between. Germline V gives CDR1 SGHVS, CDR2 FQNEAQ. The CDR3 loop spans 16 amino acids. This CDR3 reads CASSLAARYSNQPQHF. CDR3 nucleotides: TGTGCCAGCAGCTTAGCAGCCCGATATAGCAATCAGCCCCAGCATTTT.

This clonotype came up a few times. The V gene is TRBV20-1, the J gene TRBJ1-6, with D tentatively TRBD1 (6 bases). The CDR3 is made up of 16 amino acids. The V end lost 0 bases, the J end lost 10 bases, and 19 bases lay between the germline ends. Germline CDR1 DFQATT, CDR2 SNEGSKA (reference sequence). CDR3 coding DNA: TGCAGTGCTAGAGATAAGGGGGGCTGGGGGAGGTCACCCCTCCACTTT. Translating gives CSARDKGGWGRSPLHF.

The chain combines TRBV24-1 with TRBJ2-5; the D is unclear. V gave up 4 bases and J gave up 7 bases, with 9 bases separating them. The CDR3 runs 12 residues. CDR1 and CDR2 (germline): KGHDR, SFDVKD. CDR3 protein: CATSEDSVTQYF. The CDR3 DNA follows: TGTGCCACCAGTGAAGATTCGGTGACCCAGTACTTC.

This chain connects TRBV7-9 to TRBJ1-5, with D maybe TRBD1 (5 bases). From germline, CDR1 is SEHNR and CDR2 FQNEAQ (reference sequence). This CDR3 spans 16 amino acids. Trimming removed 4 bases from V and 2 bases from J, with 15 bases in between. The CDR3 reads CASSSGAPIGNQPQHF. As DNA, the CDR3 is TGTGCCAGCAGCTCCGGGGCACCGATCGGCAATCAGCCCCAGCATTTT. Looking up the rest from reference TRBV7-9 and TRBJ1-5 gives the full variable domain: DTGVSQNPRHKITKRGQNVTFRCDPISEHNRLYWYRQTLGQGPEFLTYFQNEAQLEKSRLLSDRFSAERPKGSFSTLEIQRTEQGDSAMYLCASSSGAPIGNQPQHFGDGTRLSIL.

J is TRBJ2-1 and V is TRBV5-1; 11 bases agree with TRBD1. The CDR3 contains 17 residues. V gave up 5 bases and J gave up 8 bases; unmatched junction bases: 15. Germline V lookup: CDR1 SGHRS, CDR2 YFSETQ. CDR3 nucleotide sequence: TGCGCCAGCAGTCGTGCATCCTCCGGGACAGGGGGGGATGAGCAGTTCTTC. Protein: CASSRASSGTGGDEQFF.

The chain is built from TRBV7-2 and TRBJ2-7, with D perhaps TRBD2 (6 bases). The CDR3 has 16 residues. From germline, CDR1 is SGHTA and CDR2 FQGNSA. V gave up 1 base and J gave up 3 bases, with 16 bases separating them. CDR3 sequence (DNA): TGTGCCAGCAGCTTAGAGGGGCGGCCGGACTACTACGAGCAGTACTTC. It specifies CASSLEGRPDYYEQYF.

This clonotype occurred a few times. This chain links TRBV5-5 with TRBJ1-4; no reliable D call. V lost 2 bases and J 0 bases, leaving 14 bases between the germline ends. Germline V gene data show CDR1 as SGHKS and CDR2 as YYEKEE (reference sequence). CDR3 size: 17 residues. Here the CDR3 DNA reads TGTGCCAGCAGCTTTTTAGGGCGGCTAGCAACTAATGAAAAACTGTTTTTT. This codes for CASSFLGRLATNEKLFF. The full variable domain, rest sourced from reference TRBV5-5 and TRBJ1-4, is DAGVTQSPTHLIKTRGQQVTLRCSPISGHKSVSWYQQVLGQGPQFIFQYYEKEERGRGNFPDRFSARQFPNYSSELNVNALLLGDSALYLCASSFLGRLATNEKLFFGSGTQLSVL.

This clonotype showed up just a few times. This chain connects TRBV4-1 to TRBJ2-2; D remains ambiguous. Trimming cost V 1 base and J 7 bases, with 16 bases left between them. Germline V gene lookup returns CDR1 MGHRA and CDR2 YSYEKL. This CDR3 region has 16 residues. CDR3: CASSQVDLLVIGELFF. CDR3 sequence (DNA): TGCGCCAGCAGCCAAGTTGATCTATTGGTAATCGGGGAGCTGTTTTTT.

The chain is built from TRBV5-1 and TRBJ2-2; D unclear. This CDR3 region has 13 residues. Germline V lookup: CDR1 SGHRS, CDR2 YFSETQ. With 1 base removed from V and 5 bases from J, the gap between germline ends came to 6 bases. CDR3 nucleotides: TGCGCCAGCAGCTTGATTGGGACCGGGGAGCTGTTTTTT. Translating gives CASSLIGTGELFF.

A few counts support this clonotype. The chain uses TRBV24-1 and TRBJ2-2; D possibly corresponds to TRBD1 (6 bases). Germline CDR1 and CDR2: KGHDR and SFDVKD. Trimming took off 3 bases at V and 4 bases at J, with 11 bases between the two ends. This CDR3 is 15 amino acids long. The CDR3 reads CATSDPTGSTGELFF. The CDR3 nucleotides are TGTGCCACCAGTGATCCAACAGGGTCCACCGGGGAGCTGTTTTTT.

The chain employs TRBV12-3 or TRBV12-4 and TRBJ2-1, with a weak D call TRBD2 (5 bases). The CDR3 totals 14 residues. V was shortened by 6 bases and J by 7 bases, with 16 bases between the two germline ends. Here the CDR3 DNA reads TGTGCCAGCAGCTCCAGCAGGTCGGGGAATGAGCAGTTCTTC. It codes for CASSSSRSGNEQFF.